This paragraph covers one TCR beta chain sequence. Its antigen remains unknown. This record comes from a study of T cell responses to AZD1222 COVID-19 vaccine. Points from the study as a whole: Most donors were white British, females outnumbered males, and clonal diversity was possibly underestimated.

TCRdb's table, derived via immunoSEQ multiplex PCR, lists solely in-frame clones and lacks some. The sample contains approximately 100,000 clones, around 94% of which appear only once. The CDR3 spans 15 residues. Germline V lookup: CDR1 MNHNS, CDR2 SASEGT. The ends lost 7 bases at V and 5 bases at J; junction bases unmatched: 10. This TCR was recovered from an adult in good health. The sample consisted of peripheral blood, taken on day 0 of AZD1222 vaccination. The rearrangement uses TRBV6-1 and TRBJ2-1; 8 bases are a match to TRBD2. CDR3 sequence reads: CASIIGGGQHNEQFF. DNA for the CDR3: TGTGCCAGCATCATAGGCGGGGGGCAGCACAATGAGCAGTTCTTC.